Shown below are 19 T cell receptor beta chains from a single sample sequenced in a study of T cells after yellow fever vaccination. TCRdb independently ran MiXCR on the 5' RACE reads; one entry per CDR3 protein. The sample holds about 500,000 distinct CDR3 sequences; 17% are singletons and the top ten take approximately 15%. The sample in question was PBMCs, obtained 5 to 6 days after the first yellow fever vaccination. The receptors shown here come from a man younger than 35 who received the YFV17D yellow fever vaccine.

In nucleotides, the CDR3 is TGTGCCAGCAGCCGTGGGGACATTCGATGGGATGAGCAGTTCTTC. Residues: CASSRGDIRWDEQFF. The chain has TRBV7-2 and TRBJ2-1, with TRBD1 as a possible D gene (6 bases). Trimming took off 5 bases at V and 8 bases at J, with 19 bases between the two ends. The CDR3 runs to 15 residues. CDR1 is SGHTA and CDR2 is FQGNSA in the germline V gene.

V and J are TRBV5-1 and TRBJ1-1; a weak D match, TRBD1 (6 bases). The length of the CDR3 is 15 residues. Germline lookup yields CDR1 SGHRS and CDR2 YFSETQ. V shed 4 bases and J shed 2 bases, with 15 bases lying between them. CDR3 coding DNA: TGCGCCAGCAGCCTTTCCGGGACACCTAACACTGAAGCTTTCTTT. Protein product: CASSLSGTPNTEAFF.

The chain joins TRBV12-3 or TRBV12-4 to TRBJ1-6; D not certain. The CDR3 is 17 residues long. Trimming cost V 2 bases and J 6 bases, with 17 bases left between them. DNA of the CDR3: TGTGCCAGCAGTTTATGGGCAGGTGGTAGTCTTAATTCACCCCTCCACTTT. Translating gives CASSLWAGGSLNSPLHF.

J is TRBJ2-5 and V is TRBV9, with 10 nucleotides matching TRBD1. Germline loops: CDR1 SGDLS, CDR2 YYNGEE. The CDR3 loop spans 16 amino acids. V trimming: 0 bases; J trimming: 5 bases; junction bases outside the gene matches: 7. This CDR3 is CASSVGGTGEFETQYF. The CDR3 nucleotides read TGTGCCAGCAGCGTAGGAGGGACAGGGGAGTTCGAGACCCAGTACTTC. Variable domain in full (rest from reference TRBV9 and TRBJ2-5): DSGVTQTPKHLITATGQRVTLRCSPRSGDLSVYWYQQSLDQGLQFLIQYYNGEERAKGNILERFSAQQFPDLHSELNLSSLELGDSALYFCASSVGGTGEFETQYFGPGTRLLVL.

This clonotype appeared a few times. This chain joins TRBV4-1 and TRBJ1-2; no clear D gene. CDR3 length equals 13 residues. The V end lost 3 bases, the J end lost 8 bases, and 13 bases lay between the germline ends. The germline CDR1 and CDR2 sequences are MGHRA and YSYEKL. Written as DNA, the CDR3 is TGCGCCAGCAGCCATCCTTCATTGGGGGGCTACACCTTC. Protein sequence: CASSHPSLGGYTF.

This chain uses TRBV27 with TRBJ2-7; D remains ambiguous. This CDR3 contains 13 residues. V was cut by 5 bases and J by 4 bases, with 12 bases left in between. CDR1 and CDR2 from the germline V gene are MNHEY and SMNVEV (reference sequence). CDR3: CASSPGWGYEQYV. The CDR3 nucleotides read TGTGCCAGCAGTCCAGGATGGGGTTACGAGCAGTACGTC.

V is TRBV5-1 and J is TRBJ1-1, with 12 nucleotides matching TRBD1. The CDR3 sequence is 14 residues long. CDR1 and CDR2 (germline): SGHRS, YFSETQ. J was trimmed by 5 bases and V by 7 bases; bases with no gene match: 6. CDR3 protein: CASLGTGGSTEAFF. The CDR3 DNA reads TGCGCCAGCTTGGGGACAGGGGGCAGTACTGAAGCTTTCTTT.

This clonotype was seen a handful of times. This chain connects TRBV12-3 or TRBV12-4 to TRBJ2-3; 11 bases fit TRBD2. The CDR3 runs to 16 residues. J was trimmed by 3 bases and V by 4 bases; bases with no gene match: 6. CDR3 region: CASSSTSGVYTDTQYF. The CDR3 DNA sequence: TGTGCCAGCAGTTCGACTAGCGGGGTGTATACAGATACGCAGTATTTT.

The chain employs TRBV6-2 or TRBV6-3 and TRBJ2-7; 7 bases are a match to TRBD1. The length of the CDR3 is 12 residues. J lost 6 bases, V lost 2 bases, and 1 base had no gene match. Germline V gives CDR1 MNHEY, CDR2 SVGEGT. The CDR3 nucleotides read TGTGCCAGCAGTTACCCAGGGGGCGAGCAGTACTTC. The encoded protein is CASSYPGGEQYF.

The rearrangement links TRBV6-5 to TRBJ1-5, with a possible D match to TRBD1 (6 bases). The CDR3 runs 14 residues. Between the trimmed V and J ends, which lost 2 bases and 6 bases, there was a span of 11 bases. CDR1 MNHEY and CDR2 SVGAGI come from the germline V gene. The CDR3 DNA is TGTGCCAGCAGTTACAGGGGGATGGGTCAGCCCCAGCATTTT. Translation: CASSYRGMGQPQHF.

This clonotype was recorded a few times. The V call is TRBV30, the J call TRBJ2-5; unclear D gene. Trimming took off 1 base at V and 1 base at J, with 1 base between the two ends. Germline V gene lookup returns CDR1 GTSNPN and CDR2 SVGIG (reference sequence). The CDR3 consists of 11 residues. The CDR3 sequence: CAWSAQETQYF. The CDR3, as DNA: TGTGCCTGGAGTGCCCAAGAGACCCAGTACTTC. Using reference TRBV30 and TRBJ2-5 for the parts outside the CDR3, the full variable domain is SQTIHQWPATLVQPVGSPLSLECTVEGTSNPNLYWYRQAAGRGLQLLFYSVGIGQISSEVPQNLSASRPQDRQFILSSKKLLLSDSGFYLCAWSAQETQYFGPGTRLLVL.

This clonotype was counted a single time. The genes are TRBV6-6 and TRBJ1-2; 7 bases are a match to TRBD1. The CDR3 loop spans 12 amino acids. Per germline, CDR1 MNHNY and CDR2 SVGAGI (reference sequence). V was clipped by 8 bases and J by 8 bases; unmatched bases: 8. CDR3: CASLTGASGYTF. Here the CDR3 DNA reads TGTGCCAGCCTTACAGGGGCGTCCGGCTACACCTTC.

This clonotype has more than one count but fewer than ten. The chain combines TRBV5-8 with TRBJ2-2, with 8 bases lining up with TRBD2. CDR1 SGHTS and CDR2 YDEGEE come from the germline V gene. J was trimmed by 3 bases and V by 4 bases; bases with no gene match: 5. CDR3 length equals 15 residues. The CDR3 sequence: CASSPGGMDTGELFF. The CDR3 bases are TGTGCCAGCAGCCCGGGAGGGATGGACACCGGGGAGCTGTTTTTT.

This chain connects TRBV10-3 to TRBJ2-3; the D call may be TRBD1 or TRBD2 (7 bases each). The germline V gene encodes CDR1 ENHRY and CDR2 SYGVKD. There are 13 residues in the CDR3. Between the trimmed V and J ends, which lost 7 bases and 6 bases, there was a span of 14 bases. The DNA of the CDR3 is TGTGCCATCACGCCAGGGGGGGTGGATACGCAGTATTTT. This sequence encodes CAITPGGVDTQYF.

The rearrangement links TRBV6-1 to TRBJ1-1, with 8 nucleotides matching TRBD1. The V gene's germline CDR1 is MNHNS and CDR2 SASEGT. The CDR3 sequence is 13 residues long. V shed 6 bases, J shed 6 bases, and the junction held 6 bases outside the gene matches. The CDR3 DNA reads as TGTGCCAGCAGGATGACAGGGGCGGCTGAAGCTTTCTTT. As protein: CASRMTGAAEAFF.

The V call is TRBV7-6, the J call TRBJ2-5, with a weak D call TRBD2 (6 bases). CDR1 is SGHVS, CDR2 FNYEAQ, per germline. The CDR3 loop spans 12 amino acids. V lost 9 bases and J 3 bases, leaving 11 bases between the germline ends. The CDR3 DNA sequence: TGTGCCAGTCGGGGGATTAAAGAGACCCAGTACTTC. The encoded protein is CASRGIKETQYF. The entire variable domain, with the rest obtained from reference TRBV7-6 and TRBJ2-5, is as follows: GAGVSQSPRYKVTKRGQDVALRCDPISGHVSLYWYRQALGQGPEFLTYFNYEAQQDKSGLPNDRFSAERPEGSISTLTIQRTEQRDSAMYRCASRGIKETQYFGPGTRLLVL.

This clonotype was found a few times. The rearrangement uses TRBV5-1 and TRBJ2-1; 11 bases agree with TRBD2. Trimming at V came to 0 bases and at J to 8 bases, leaving 4 bases not matched to a gene. Germline CDR1 reads SGHRS; CDR2 reads YFSETQ. The CDR3 contains 15 residues. The CDR3 region has the DNA TGCGCCAGCAGCTTGGGTAGCGGGGGGGTCGATGAGCAGTTCTTC. Its protein is CASSLGSGGVDEQFF.

J is TRBJ1-1 and V is TRBV18; a weak D match, TRBD1 (5 bases). The CDR3 contains 15 residues. Germline V CDR1 and CDR2: KGHSH, LQKENI. V lost 0 bases to trimming and J lost 7 bases, with 15 bases between them. CDR3 amino acids: CASSPPGPGRGEAFF. The CDR3 DNA is TGTGCCAGCTCACCACCGGGGCCAGGGAGAGGTGAAGCTTTCTTT.

This clonotype was counted between two and nine times. This chain uses TRBV6-5 with TRBJ1-2; a possible D gene is TRBD1 (5 bases). With 2 bases removed from V and 4 bases from J, the gap between germline ends came to 14 bases. Germline CDR1 MNHEY, CDR2 SVGAGI. The CDR3 length is 15 residues. Written as DNA, the CDR3 is TGTGCCAGCAGTTACGAGGGGCTCACCATCTATGGCTACACCTTC. Encoded protein: CASSYEGLTIYGYTF.